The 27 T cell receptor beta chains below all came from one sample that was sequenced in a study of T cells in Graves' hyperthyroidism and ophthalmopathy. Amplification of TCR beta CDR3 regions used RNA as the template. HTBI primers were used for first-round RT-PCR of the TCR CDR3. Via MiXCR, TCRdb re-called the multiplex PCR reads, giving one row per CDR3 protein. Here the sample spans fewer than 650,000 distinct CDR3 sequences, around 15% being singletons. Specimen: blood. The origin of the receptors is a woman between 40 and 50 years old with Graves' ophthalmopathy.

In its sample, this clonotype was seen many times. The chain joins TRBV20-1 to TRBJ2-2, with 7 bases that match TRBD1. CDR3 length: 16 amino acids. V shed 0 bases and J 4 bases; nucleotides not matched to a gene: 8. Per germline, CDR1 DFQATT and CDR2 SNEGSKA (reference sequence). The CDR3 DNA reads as TGCAGTGCTAGAGATGTGAGTGAGGGGGCCACCGGGGAGCTGTTTTTT. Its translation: CSARDVSEGATGELFF.

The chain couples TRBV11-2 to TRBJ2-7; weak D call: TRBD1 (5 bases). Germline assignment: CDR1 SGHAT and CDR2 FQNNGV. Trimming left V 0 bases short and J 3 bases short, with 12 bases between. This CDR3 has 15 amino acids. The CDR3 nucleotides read TGTGCCAGCAGCTTAGATACAGGAAAAGGCTACGAGCAGTACTTC. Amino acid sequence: CASSLDTGKGYEQYF.

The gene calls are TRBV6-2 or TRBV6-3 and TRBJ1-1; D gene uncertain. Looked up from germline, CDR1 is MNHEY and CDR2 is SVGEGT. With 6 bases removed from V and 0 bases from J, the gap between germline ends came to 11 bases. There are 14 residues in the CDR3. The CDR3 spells CASRSVTLNTEAFF. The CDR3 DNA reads TGTGCCAGCAGGTCCGTGACATTGAACACTGAAGCTTTCTTT.

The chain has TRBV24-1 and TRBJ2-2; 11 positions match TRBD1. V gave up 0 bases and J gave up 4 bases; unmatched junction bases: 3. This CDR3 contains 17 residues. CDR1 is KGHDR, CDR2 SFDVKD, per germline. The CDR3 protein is CATSDLLGQGATGELFF. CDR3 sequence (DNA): TGTGCCACCAGTGATTTGCTTGGACAGGGGGCCACCGGGGAGCTGTTTTTT.

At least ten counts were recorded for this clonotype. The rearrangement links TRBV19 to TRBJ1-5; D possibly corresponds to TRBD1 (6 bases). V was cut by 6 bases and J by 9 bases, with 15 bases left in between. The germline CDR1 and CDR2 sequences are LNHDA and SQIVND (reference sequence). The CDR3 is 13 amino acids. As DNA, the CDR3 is TGTGCCAGTAGCCAAACAGGGCCGGGGCCCCAGCATTTT. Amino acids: CASSQTGPGPQHF. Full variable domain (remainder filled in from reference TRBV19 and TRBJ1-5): DGGITQSPKYLFRKEGQNVTLSCEQNLNHDAMYWYRQDPGQGLRLIYYSQIVNDFQKGDIAEGYSVSREKKESFPLTVTSAQKNPTAFYLCASSQTGPGPQHFGDGTRLSIL.

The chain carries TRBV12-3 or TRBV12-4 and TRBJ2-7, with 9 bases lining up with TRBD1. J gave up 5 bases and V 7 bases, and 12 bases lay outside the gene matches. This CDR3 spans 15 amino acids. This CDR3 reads CASTLGGQGLHEQYF. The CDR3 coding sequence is TGTGCCAGCACCTTAGGAGGACAGGGGCTCCACGAGCAGTACTTC.

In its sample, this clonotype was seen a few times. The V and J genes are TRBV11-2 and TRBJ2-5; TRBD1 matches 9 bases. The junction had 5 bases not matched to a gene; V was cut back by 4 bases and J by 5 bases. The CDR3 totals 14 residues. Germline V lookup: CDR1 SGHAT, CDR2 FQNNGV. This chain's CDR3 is CASSSPGQGETQYF. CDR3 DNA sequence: TGTGCCAGCAGCTCCCCGGGACAGGGCGAGACCCAGTACTTC.

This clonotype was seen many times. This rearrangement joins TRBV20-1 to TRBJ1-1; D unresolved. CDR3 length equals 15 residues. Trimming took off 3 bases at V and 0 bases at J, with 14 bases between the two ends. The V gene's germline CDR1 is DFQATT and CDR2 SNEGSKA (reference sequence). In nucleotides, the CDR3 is TGCAGTGCTAGGGTCGCCGCGTCCATGAACACTGAAGCTTTCTTT. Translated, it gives CSARVAASMNTEAFF.

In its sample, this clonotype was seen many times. The CDR3 sequence: CATHGTYEQYF. In nucleotides, the CDR3 is TGTGCCACCCATGGGACCTACGAGCAGTACTTC. The chain combines TRBV28 with TRBJ2-7; D gene uncertain. The V gene's germline CDR1 is MDHEN and CDR2 SYDVKM. V was trimmed by 10 bases and J by 2 bases, leaving 9 bases between them. CDR3 length: 11 residues.

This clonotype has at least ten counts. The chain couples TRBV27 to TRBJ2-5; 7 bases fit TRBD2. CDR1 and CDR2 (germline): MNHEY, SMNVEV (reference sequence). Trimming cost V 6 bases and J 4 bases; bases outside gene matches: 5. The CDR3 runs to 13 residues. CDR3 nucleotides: TGTGCCAGCAGACCTGCGGGGGTAGAGACCCAGTACTTC. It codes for CASRPAGVETQYF.

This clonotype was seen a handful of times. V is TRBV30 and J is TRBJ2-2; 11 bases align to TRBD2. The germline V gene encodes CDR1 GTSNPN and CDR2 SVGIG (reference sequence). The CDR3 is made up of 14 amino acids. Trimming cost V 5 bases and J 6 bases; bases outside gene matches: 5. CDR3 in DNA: TGTGCCTGGGATAGCGGGAGGGTGGCCGGGGAGCTGTTTTTT. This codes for CAWDSGRVAGELFF.

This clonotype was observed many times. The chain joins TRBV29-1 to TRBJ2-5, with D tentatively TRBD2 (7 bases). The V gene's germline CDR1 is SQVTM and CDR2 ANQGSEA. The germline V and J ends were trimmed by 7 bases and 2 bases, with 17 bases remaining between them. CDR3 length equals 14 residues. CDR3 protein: CSAGRAGAQETQYF. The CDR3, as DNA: TGCAGCGCTGGCCGGGCGGGGGCGCAAGAGACCCAGTACTTC.

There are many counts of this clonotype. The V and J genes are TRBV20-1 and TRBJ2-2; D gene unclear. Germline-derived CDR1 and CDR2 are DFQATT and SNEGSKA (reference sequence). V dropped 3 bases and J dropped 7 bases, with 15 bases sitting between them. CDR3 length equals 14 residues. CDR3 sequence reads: CSASSQRTGGELFF. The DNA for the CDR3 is TGCAGTGCTAGTAGTCAGCGAACGGGCGGGGAGCTGTTTTTT.

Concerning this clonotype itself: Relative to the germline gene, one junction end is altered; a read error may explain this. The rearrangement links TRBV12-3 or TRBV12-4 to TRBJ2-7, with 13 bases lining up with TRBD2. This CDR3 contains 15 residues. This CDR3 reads CVSSEQTSGGYEQYF. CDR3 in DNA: TGTGTCAGCAGCGAGCAGACTAGCGGGGGGTACGAGCAGTACTTC.

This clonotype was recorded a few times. The CDR3 sequence: CSVRSGRAPYEQYF. The CDR3 nucleotides read TGCAGTGTAAGGAGCGGGAGGGCCCCCTACGAGCAGTACTTC. The V and J genes are TRBV20-1 and TRBJ2-7, with 10 bases matching TRBD2. This CDR3 has 14 amino acids. The V gene end was trimmed by 7 bases and the J gene end by 2 bases; junction bases not matched to a gene: 8. CDR1 is DFQATT and CDR2 is SNEGSKA in the germline V gene (reference sequence).

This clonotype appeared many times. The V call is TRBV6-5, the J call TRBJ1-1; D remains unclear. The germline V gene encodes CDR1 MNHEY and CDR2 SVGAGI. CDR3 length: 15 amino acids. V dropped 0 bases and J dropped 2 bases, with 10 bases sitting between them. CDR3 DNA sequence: TGTGCCAGCAGTTACTCGACCCAGATAAACACTGAAGCTTTCTTT. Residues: CASSYSTQINTEAFF.

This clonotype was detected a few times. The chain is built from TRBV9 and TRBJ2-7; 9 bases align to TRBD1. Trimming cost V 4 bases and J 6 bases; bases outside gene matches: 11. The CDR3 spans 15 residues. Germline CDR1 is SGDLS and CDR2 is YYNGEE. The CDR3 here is CASSPTGTGTREQYF. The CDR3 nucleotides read TGTGCCAGCAGCCCCACCGGGACAGGGACACGCGAGCAGTACTTC. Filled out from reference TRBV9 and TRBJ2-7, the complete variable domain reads DSGVTQTPKHLITATGQRVTLRCSPRSGDLSVYWYQQSLDQGLQFLIQYYNGEERAKGNILERFSAQQFPDLHSELNLSSLELGDSALYFCASSPTGTGTREQYFGPGTRLTVT.

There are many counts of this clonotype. CDR3 nucleotides: TGTGCCAGCAGTGGGACTAGCGCGAACACCGGGGAGCTGTTTTTT. The encoded protein is CASSGTSANTGELFF. The chain has TRBV2 and TRBJ2-2; 9 nucleotides align to TRBD2. Germline loops: CDR1 SNHLY, CDR2 FYNNEI. Trimming removed 4 bases from V and 0 bases from J; junction bases left unmatched: 0. The CDR3 extends over 15 amino acids.

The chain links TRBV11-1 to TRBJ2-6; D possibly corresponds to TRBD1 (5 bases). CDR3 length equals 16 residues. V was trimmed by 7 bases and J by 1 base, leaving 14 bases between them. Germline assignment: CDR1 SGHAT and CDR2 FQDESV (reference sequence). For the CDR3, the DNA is TGTGCCAGCATCCTCCCTAGGGGTTCTGGGGCCAACGTCCTGACTTTC. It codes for CASILPRGSGANVLTF.

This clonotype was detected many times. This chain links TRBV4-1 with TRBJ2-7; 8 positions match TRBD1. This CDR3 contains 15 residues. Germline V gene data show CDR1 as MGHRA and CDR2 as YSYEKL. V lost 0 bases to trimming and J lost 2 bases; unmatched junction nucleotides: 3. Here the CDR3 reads CASSQEDREAYEQYF. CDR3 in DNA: TGCGCCAGCAGCCAAGAGGACAGGGAGGCCTACGAGCAGTACTTC.

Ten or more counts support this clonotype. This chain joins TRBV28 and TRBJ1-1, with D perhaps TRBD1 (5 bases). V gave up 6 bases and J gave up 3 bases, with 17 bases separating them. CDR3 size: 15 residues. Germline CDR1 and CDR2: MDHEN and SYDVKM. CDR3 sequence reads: CASSPEPTGDTEAFF. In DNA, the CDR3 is TGTGCCAGCAGCCCGGAGCCTACGGGGGACACTGAAGCTTTCTTT. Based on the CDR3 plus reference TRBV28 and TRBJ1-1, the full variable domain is DVKVTQSSRYLVKRTGEKVFLECVQDMDHENMFWYRQDPGLGLRLIYFSYDVKMKEKGDIPEGYSVSREKKERFSLILESASTNQTSMYLCASSPEPTGDTEAFFGQGTRLTVV.

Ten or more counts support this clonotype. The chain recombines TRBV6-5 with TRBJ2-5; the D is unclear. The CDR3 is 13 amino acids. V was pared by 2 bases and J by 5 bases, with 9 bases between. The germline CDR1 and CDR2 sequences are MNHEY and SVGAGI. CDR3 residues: CASSYGDGETQYF. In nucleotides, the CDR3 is TGTGCCAGCAGTTACGGTGATGGGGAGACCCAGTACTTC.

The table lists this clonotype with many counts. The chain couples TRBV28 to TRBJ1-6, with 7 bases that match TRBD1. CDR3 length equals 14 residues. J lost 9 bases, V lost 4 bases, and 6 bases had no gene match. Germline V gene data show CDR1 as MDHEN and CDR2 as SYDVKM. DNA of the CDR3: TGTGCCAGCAGTTCAGGGGGGGACGTTTCACCCCTCCACTTT. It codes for CASSSGGDVSPLHF.

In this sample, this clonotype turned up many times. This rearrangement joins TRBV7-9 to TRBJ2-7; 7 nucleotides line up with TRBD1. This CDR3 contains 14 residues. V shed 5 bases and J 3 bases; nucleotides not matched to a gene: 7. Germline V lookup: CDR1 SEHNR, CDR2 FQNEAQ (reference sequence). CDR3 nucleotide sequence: TGTGCCAGCAGCCCTACGGGACAGATCTACGAGCAGTACTTC. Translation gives CASSPTGQIYEQYF. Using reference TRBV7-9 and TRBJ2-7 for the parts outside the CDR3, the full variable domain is DTGVSQNPRHKITKRGQNVTFRCDPISEHNRLYWYRQTLGQGPEFLTYFQNEAQLEKSRLLSDRFSAERPKGSFSTLEIQRTEQGDSAMYLCASSPTGQIYEQYFGPGTRLTVT.

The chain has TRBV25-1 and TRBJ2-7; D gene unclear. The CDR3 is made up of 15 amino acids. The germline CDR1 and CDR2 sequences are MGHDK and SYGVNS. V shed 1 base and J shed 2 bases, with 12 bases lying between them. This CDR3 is CASSELWQDAYEQYF. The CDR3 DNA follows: TGTGCCAGCAGTGAATTGTGGCAGGATGCCTACGAGCAGTACTTC.

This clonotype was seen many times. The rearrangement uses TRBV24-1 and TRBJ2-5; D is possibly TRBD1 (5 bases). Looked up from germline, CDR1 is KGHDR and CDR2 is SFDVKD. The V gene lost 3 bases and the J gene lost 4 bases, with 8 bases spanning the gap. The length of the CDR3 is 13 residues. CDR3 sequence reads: CATSDGARETQYF. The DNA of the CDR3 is TGTGCCACCAGTGATGGGGCCCGAGAGACCCAGTACTTC.

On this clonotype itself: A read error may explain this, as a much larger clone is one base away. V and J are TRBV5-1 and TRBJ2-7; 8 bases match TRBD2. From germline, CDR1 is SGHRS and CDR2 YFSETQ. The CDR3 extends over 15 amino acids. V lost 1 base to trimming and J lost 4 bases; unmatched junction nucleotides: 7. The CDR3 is CASSLSTCGGYEQYF. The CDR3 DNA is TGCGCCAGCAGCTTGTCGACTTGCGGGGGGTACGAGCAGTACTTC.